One T cell receptor beta chain is described in this entry. The record originates from a study of cytomegalovirus exposure and HLA in healthy donors. The V and J ends lost 0 bases and 4 bases respectively, with 13 bases between them. The CDR3 contains 15 residues. Germline CDR1 and CDR2: SGHRS and YFSETQ. This PCR relied on a set of 60 Vbeta primers and 13 Jbeta primers. Clones were read by immunoSEQ multiplex PCR, and TCRdb kept only the in-frame ones, dropping some. The sample has about 210,000 clones, nearly 80% seen once. The sequence was collected from a male donor in good health and CMV-seronegative. The chain carries TRBV5-1 and TRBJ1-1; D remains ambiguous. The sample was PBMCs. In DNA, the CDR3 is TGCGCCAGCAGCTTGGCGGGAGTTTCAGGCACTGAAGCTTTCTTT. It codes for CASSLAGVSGTEAFF.